This T cell receptor (beta chain) derives from a study of blood T cell repertoires in COVID-19. Recruits, aged about 18 to 95 years, lived in about two dozen US areas. TCRdb's copy holds only in-frame clones and misses some; the assay was immunoSEQ multiplex PCR. Among over 200,000 clones listed, more than 80% were seen once. V was clipped by 7 bases and J by 2 bases; unmatched bases: 6. The CDR3 runs 14 residues. In germline, CDR1 is MNHEY, CDR2 SVGAGI. This receptor was identified in a man in his forties or fifties who had recovered from COVID-19. Input material: PBMCs or T cells enriched from blood (not recorded which). This chain joins TRBV6-5 and TRBJ2-7; 9 bases fit TRBD1. CDR3 nucleotide sequence: TGTGCCAGCACCGCCGGGACAGGGACCTACGAGCAGTACTTC. Amino acid sequence: CASTAGTGTYEQYF.